Given below is one TCR beta chain in context. This CDR3 has 15 residues. Germline loops: CDR1 MNHEY, CDR2 SVGAGI. The V end lost 4 bases, the J end lost 3 bases, and 15 bases lay between the germline ends. The sample is drawn from a study of shared clonotypes between healthy human individuals. Clones were read by immunoSEQ multiplex PCR, and TCRdb kept only the in-frame ones, dropping some. The data hold 630,000 or so clones, with roughly 98% observed a single time. The naive CD8 subset, CD45RO-negative cells positively selected for CCR7, excluded terminally differentiated effector memory CD45RA+ cells.

The sample was naive CD8+ T cells sorted from blood. The V gene is TRBV6-5, the J gene TRBJ1-2; unclear D gene. The receptor's source is a man under 40 in good health. CDR3 region: CASSFRHPHHYGYTF. CDR3 coding DNA: TGTGCCAGCAGTTTTCGACACCCACACCACTATGGCTACACCTTC.